This TCR beta chain comes out of a study of cytomegalovirus exposure and HLA in healthy donors. CDR1 is SGHDN and CDR2 is FVKESK in the germline V gene. V lost 0 bases and J lost 5, with 10 bases in between. This CDR3 is built from 15 residues. Only one count was recorded for this clone. This table comes from immunoSEQ multiplex PCR, and its TCRdb copy is limited to in-frame clones, with some not included. The sample contains some 150,000 clones, just over 90% of which appear only once. This clonotype originated in a man aged 18-30 years in good health and CMV-seronegative. The sequenced sample consisted of PBMCs. This rearrangement joins TRBV14 to TRBJ1-4, with D perhaps matching TRBD1 (6 bases). This CDR3 is CASSQDTGRNEKLFF. DNA for the CDR3: TGTGCCAGCAGCCAAGATACAGGGAGAAATGAAAAACTGTTTTTT.